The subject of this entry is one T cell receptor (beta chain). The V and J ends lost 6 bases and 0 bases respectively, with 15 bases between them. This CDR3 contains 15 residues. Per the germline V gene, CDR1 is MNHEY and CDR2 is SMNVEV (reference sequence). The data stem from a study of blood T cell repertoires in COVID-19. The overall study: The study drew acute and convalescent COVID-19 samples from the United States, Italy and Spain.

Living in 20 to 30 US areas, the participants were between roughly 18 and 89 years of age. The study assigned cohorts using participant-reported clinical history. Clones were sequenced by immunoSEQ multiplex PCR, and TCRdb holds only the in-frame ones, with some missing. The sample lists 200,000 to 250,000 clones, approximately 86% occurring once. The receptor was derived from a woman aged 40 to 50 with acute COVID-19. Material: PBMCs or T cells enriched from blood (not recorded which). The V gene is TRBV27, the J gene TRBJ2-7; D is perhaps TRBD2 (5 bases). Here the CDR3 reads CASSTSGSFSYEQYF. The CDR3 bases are TGTGCCAGCAGCACCTCGGGATCCTTCTCCTACGAGCAGTACTTC.